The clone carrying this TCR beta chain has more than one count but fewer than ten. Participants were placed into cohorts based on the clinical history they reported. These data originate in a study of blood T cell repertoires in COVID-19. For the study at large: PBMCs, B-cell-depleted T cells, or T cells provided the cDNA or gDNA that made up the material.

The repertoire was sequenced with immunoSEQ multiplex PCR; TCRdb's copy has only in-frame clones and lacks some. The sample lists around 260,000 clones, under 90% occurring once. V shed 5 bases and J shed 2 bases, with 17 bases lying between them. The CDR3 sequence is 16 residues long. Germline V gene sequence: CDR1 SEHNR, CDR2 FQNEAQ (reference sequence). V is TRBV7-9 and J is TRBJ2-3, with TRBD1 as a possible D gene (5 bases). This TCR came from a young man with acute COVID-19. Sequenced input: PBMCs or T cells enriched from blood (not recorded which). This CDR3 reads CASSPLLGATTDTQYF. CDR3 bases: TGTGCCAGCAGCCCCCTCTTAGGGGCTACCACAGATACGCAGTATTTT.